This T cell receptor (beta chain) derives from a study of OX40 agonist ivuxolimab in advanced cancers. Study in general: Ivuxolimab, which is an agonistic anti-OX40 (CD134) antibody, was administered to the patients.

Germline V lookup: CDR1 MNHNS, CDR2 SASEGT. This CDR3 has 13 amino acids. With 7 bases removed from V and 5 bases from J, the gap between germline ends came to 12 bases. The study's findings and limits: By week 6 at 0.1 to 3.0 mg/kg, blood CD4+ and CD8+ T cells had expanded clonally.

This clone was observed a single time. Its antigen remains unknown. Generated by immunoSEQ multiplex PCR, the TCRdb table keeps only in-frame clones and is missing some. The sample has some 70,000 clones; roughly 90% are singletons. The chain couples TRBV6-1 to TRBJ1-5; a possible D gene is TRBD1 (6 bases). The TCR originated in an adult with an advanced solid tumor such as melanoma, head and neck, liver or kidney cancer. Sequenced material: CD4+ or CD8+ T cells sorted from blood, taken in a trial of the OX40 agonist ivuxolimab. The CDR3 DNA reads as TGTGCCAGCACATCGCAGGGGTATCAGCCCCAGCATTTT. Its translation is CASTSQGYQPQHF.